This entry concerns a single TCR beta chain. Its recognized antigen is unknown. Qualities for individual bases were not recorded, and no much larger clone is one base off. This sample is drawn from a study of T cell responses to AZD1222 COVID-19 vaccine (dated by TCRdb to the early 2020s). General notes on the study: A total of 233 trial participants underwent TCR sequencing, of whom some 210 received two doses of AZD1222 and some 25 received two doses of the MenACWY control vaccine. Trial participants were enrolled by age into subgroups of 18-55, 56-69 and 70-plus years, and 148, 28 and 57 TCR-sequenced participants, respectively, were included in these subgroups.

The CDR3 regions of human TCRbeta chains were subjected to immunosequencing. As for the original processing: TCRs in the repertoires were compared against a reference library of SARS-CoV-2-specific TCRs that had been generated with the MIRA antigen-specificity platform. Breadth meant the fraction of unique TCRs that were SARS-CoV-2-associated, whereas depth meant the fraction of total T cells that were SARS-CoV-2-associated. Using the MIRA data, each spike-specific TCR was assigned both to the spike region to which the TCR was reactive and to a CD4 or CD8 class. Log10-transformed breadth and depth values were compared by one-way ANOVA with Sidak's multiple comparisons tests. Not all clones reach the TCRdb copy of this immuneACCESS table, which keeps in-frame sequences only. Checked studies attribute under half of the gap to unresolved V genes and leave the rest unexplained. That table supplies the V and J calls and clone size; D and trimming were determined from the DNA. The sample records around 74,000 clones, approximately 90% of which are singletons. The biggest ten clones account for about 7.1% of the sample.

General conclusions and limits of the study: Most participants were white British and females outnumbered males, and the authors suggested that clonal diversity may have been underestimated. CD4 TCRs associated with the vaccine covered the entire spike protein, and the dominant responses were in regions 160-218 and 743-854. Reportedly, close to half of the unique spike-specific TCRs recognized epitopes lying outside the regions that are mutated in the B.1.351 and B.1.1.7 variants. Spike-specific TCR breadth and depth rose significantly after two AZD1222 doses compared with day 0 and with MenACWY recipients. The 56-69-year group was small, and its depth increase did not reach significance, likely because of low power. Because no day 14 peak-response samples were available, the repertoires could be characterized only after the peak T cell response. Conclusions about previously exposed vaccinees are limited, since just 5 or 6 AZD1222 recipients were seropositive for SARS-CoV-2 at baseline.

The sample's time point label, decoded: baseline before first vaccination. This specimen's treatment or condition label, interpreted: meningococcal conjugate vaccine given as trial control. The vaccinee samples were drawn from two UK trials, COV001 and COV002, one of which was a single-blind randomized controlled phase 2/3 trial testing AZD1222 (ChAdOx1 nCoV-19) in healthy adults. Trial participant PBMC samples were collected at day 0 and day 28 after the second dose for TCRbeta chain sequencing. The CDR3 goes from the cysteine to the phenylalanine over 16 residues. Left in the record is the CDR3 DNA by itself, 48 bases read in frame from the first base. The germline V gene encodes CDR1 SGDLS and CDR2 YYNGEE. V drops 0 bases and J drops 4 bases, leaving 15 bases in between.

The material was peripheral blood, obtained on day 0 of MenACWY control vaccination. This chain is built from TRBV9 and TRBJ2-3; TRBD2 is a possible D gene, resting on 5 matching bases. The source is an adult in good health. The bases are TGTGCCAGCAGCGTAGCTGGACTTTTAAGGGCAGATACGCAGTATTTT. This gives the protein CASSVAGLLRADTQYF.